This note documents a single TCR beta chain sequence. The record originates from a study of T cells in tuberculosis. Tuberculin skin test and IGRA determined adolescents' latent tuberculosis status at entry. The V gene end was trimmed by 5 bases and the J gene end by 5 bases; junction bases not matched to a gene: 6. Germline V gene lookup returns CDR1 SEHNR and CDR2 FQNEAQ (reference sequence). CDR3 length: 13 amino acids. This table comes from immunoSEQ multiplex PCR, and its TCRdb copy is limited to in-frame clones, with some not included. Found here are approximately 35,000 clones, roughly 95% of them singletons; the top ten hold roughly 2.3%.

The V gene is TRBV7-9, the J gene TRBJ2-7; 7 bases match TRBD1. Sequenced: PBMCs. The sequence was collected from a donor aged 10 to 29 with latent tuberculosis or without tuberculosis infection. CDR3 in DNA: TGTGCCAGCAGCCTCGACAGGGCAAACGAGCAGTACTTC. This gives the protein CASSLDRANEQYF.